The entry below gives a single T cell receptor (beta chain) sequence along with its context. Original data processing: Reference gene primers were amplified, and this amplification served to estimate nucleated cell counts. TCRdb's copy holds only in-frame clones and misses some; the assay was immunoSEQ multiplex PCR. The DNA was the basis for D and trimming; V, J and clone size are from that table. The sample carries some 90,000 clones, about 90% recorded once. The data stem from a study of blood T cell repertoires in COVID-19. Overall study: Acute and convalescent COVID-19 samples came from the United States, Italy and Spain. T cells, B-cell-depleted T cells, or PBMCs supplied cDNA or gDNA.

The CDR3 extends over 14 amino acids. Per germline, CDR1 LNHDA and CDR2 SQIVND (reference sequence). V dropped 1 base and J dropped 8; count of bases not matched to a gene: 7. This chain links TRBV19 with TRBJ1-2, with TRBD1 matching 7 bases. The sequence was obtained from a woman in her forties or fifties in a cohort sampled during active COVID-19. Sequenced input: peripheral blood. In DNA, the CDR3 is TGTGCCAGTAGTATAGGACAGGGAGACTCAGGCTACACCTTC. Protein sequence: CASSIGQGDSGYTF.